This T cell receptor beta chain originates from a study of technical replicates of blood from several donors. The table came from immunoSEQ multiplex PCR; TCRdb's copy has only in-frame clones and leaves some out. The data hold 50,000 to 60,000 clones, with 91% observed a single time. The V and J ends lost 2 bases and 2 bases, in that order; junction bases with no gene match: 3. Germline V gene sequence: CDR1 SNHLY, CDR2 FYNNEI. The CDR3 is 14 residues long. This TCR was sampled from a human donor in good health. Some clones in this sample may be carry-over from other donors' samples. This chain uses TRBV2 with TRBJ2-7; 7 bases line up with TRBD1. The source material was PBMCs. CDR3 in DNA: TGTGCCAGCAGTGAAAGGGGACAGACCTACGAGCAGTACTTC. This gives the protein CASSERGQTYEQYF.